This is a list of T cell receptor beta chains from one sample in a study of control samples from healthy donors and cancer patients. Libraries were prepared by immunoSEQ multiplex PCR; TCRdb keeps only in-frame clonotypes and omits some of them. The sample has roughly 47,000 clones, 80% to 90% seen once. Sequences were obtained from PBMCs. Receptor source: a woman aged 60-75 years with lung cancer. Each CDR3 is given with its conserved first and last residue. The D gene is left open where the match is weak. Rows give clone size only sometimes, using once, few, many, or a class for an expanded clone.

v_call	clone_size	cdr3_length	j_call	d_call	cdr3_nt	cdr3_aa
TRBV5-5	-	15	TRBJ1-5	-	TGTGCCAGCAGCTTGGACAGATATAGCAATCAGCCCCAGCATTTT	CASSLDRYSNQPQHF
TRBV20-1	few	11	TRBJ2-5	-	TGCAGTGCCCAGGATTTGGGGACCCAGTACTTC	CSAQDLGTQYF
TRBV19	-	17	TRBJ1-4	-	TGTGCCAGTTTGGGGCAGGCCTACTCTGCAACTAATGAAAAACTGTTTTTT	CASLGQAYSATNEKLFF
TRBV4-1	-	18	TRBJ2-2	TRBD2	TGCGCCAGCAGCCAAGATCTTCTAGCGGGAGCGAACACCGGGGAGCTGTTTTTT	CASSQDLLAGANTGELFF
TRBV5-1	-	12	TRBJ1-1	-	TGCGCCAGCAGCTTCCGAGGCACTGAAGCTTTCTTT	CASSFRGTEAFF
TRBV5-6	-	14	TRBJ2-5	-	TGTGCCAGCAGCTTGGCGGGACTCAAGGAGACCCAGTACTTC	CASSLAGLKETQYF
TRBV27	-	15	TRBJ2-1	-	TGTGCCAGCAGTTTTAGGGGGGAGGGGACACCTGAGCAGTTCTTC	CASSFRGEGTPEQFF
TRBV19	-	16	TRBJ1-2	TRBD1	TGTGCCAGTAGTAAGCGGACAGGTTCCTCTAACTATGGCTACACCTTC	CASSKRTGSSNYGYTF
TRBV19	once	12	TRBJ2-1	-	TGTGCCAGTAGTGGCCCCATAGTGGGGCAGTTCTTC	CASSGPIVGQFF
TRBV15	-	15	TRBJ2-2	-	TGTGCCGCCCGGGTGGGGGCGATTCGGGCCGGGGAGCTGTTTTTT	CAARVGAIRAGELFF
TRBV28	few	15	TRBJ2-3	-	TGTGCCAGCACCTCCGGGGGTTCTAGCACAGATACGCAGTATTTT	CASTSGGSSTDTQYF
TRBV7-9	-	15	TRBJ2-5	TRBD1	TGTGCCAGCAGCTCCCCGGGACAGGGAAAAGAGACCCAGTACTTC	CASSSPGQGKETQYF
TRBV6-6	-	16	TRBJ1-1	-	TGTGCCAGCAGTTTGAGGACTGGGACCGAACTTAACGGGGCTTTCTTT	CASSLRTGTELNGAFF
TRBV4-3	-	15	TRBJ2-5	-	TGCGCCAGCAGCCAAGCTGCGGGTTCTCAAGAGACCCAGTACTTC	CASSQAAGSQETQYF
TRBV6-5	-	10	TRBJ1-3	-	TGTGCCAGCGGGAGAAACACCATATATTTT	CASGRNTIYF
TRBV7-9	-	12	TRBJ2-3	-	TGTGCCAGCAGCCGCGTTTCCGATACGCAGTATTTT	CASSRVSDTQYF